The 10 T cell receptor beta chains listed next were all sequenced from one sample in a study of blood T cell repertoires in COVID-19. Here immunoSEQ multiplex PCR was the method, and the copy in TCRdb shows in-frame clones only, minus some. In the table there are 150,000 to 200,000 clones, approximately 82% of which are singletons. Sequencing was performed on PBMCs or T cells enriched from blood (not recorded which). The receptors come from a man aged 45 to 65 who had recovered from COVID-19.

The chain carries TRBV11-2 and TRBJ2-7, with 14 bases matching TRBD2. The CDR3 is 18 residues long. CDR1 is SGHAT, CDR2 FQNNGV, per germline. The V gene end was trimmed by 3 bases and the J gene end by 4 bases; junction bases not matched to a gene: 11. This CDR3 reads CASSFRDRGLAGVYEQYF. In DNA form, the CDR3 reads TGTGCCAGCAGCTTCCGGGACAGGGGACTAGCGGGAGTGTACGAGCAGTACTTC.

This clone has a single count. The V gene is TRBV5-1, the J gene TRBJ2-5; 12 bases align to TRBD2. J gave up 5 bases and V 1 base, and 9 bases lay outside the gene matches. The germline V gene encodes CDR1 SGHRS and CDR2 YFSETQ. The CDR3 loop spans 17 amino acids. CDR3 nucleotides: TGCGCCAGCAGCTTGCGGTCTAGCGGGGGGGCTGGTGAGACCCAGTACTTC. This translates into CASSLRSSGGAGETQYF.

The chain's CDR3 is CASSQVGGGSYGYTF. CDR3 in DNA: TGTGCCAGCAGCCAAGTCGGCGGAGGTTCGTATGGCTACACCTTC. The rearrangement joins TRBV3-1 (or the pseudogene TRBV3-2) to TRBJ1-2; D is ambiguous. Germline CDR1 and CDR2: LGHDT and YNNKEL (reference sequence). V lost 1 base to trimming and J lost 5 bases, with 14 bases between them. This CDR3 comprises 15 residues.

Here the CDR3 reads CASPRAGKKSNEQFF. The CDR3 DNA reads as TGTGCCAGCCCCCGGGCGGGAAAGAAAAGCAATGAGCAGTTCTTC. The V and J genes are TRBV3-1 (or the pseudogene TRBV3-2) and TRBJ2-1, with D possibly matching TRBD2 (6 bases). The CDR3 has 15 amino acids. Trimming took off 8 bases at V and 6 bases at J, with 20 bases between the two ends. Germline loops: CDR1 LGHDT, CDR2 YNNKEL (reference sequence).

This clone was counted once. The chain employs TRBV30 and TRBJ1-6; TRBD1 aligns across 7 bases. Unmatched junction bases numbered 17, after V lost 0 bases and J lost 9 bases. Germline CDR1 GTSNPN, CDR2 SVGIG (reference sequence). CDR3 size: 18 residues. CDR3 in DNA: TGTGCCTGGAGTGTACTTGGGTCCCGGTGGACAGGCGGTTCACCCCTCCACTTT. This codes for CAWSVLGSRWTGGSPLHF.

The V and J genes are TRBV10-2 and TRBJ2-3; 10 bases map to TRBD1. The ends lost 2 bases at V and 3 bases at J; junction bases unmatched: 11. The CDR3 runs to 18 residues. CDR1 WSHSY and CDR2 SAAADI come from the germline V gene. Here the CDR3 reads CASSEGGTGEVVTDTQYF. In nucleotides, the CDR3 is TGCGCCAGCAGTGAGGGCGGGACAGGGGAGGTTGTGACAGATACGCAGTATTTT.

The chain has TRBV29-1 and TRBJ2-3; tentative D call: TRBD1 (5 bases). CDR1 and CDR2 from the germline V gene are SQVTM and ANQGSEA. CDR3 length: 13 amino acids. The germline V and J ends were trimmed by 7 bases and 0 bases, with 11 bases remaining between them. The CDR3 protein is CSADRSSTDTQYF. DNA of the CDR3: TGCAGCGCTGACAGATCTAGCACAGATACGCAGTATTTT.

The V and J genes are TRBV29-1 and TRBJ2-1, with D possibly TRBD1 on 6 matching bases. Germline V gene data show CDR1 as SQVTM and CDR2 as ANQGSEA. The CDR3 runs 14 residues. V lost 8 bases, J lost 0 bases, and 14 bases lay in between. This chain's CDR3 is CSTARGSSYNEQFF. The DNA of the CDR3 is TGCAGCACCGCCAGGGGAAGCTCCTACAATGAGCAGTTCTTC.

There are a few counts of this clone. The V and J genes are TRBV10-2 and TRBJ1-2, with unresolved D. Trimming took 3 bases from V and 4 from J, leaving 15 bases between them. The V gene's germline CDR1 is WSHSY and CDR2 SAAADI. The CDR3 is 15 amino acids. CDR3 DNA sequence: TGCGCCAGCAGTGACACTGGCAGGCAAACCTATGGCTACACCTTC. This sequence encodes CASSDTGRQTYGYTF.

This chain joins TRBV14 and TRBJ2-1; 9 bases match TRBD2. This CDR3 is built from 15 residues. Per germline, CDR1 SGHDN and CDR2 FVKESK. Trimming took 6 bases from V and 9 from J; bases not matched to a gene: 12. The CDR3 nucleotides read TGTGCCAGCAGTCGAGCGGGGGGAACCCTGGGTGAGCAGTTCTTC. It translates to CASSRAGGTLGEQFF.